The rows below give T cell receptor beta chains drawn from one sample of a study of shared clonotypes between healthy human individuals. The protocol was immunoSEQ multiplex PCR, while the TCRdb copy is restricted to in-frame clones and leaves out a portion. The table has 2,500,000 or so clones, approximately 93% seen once; the top ten hold 0.36%. Sample: naive CD4+ T cells from PBMCs. Receptors were obtained from a man between 18 and 35 years old in good health. Some clones in this sample may be carry-over from other donors' samples. The CDR3 runs from the conserved cysteine through the conserved F or W.

V gene: TRBV28; J gene: TRBJ1-2; CDR3 protein: CASSLAGAVGYGYTF
V gene: TRBV7-2; J gene: TRBJ1-2; CDR3 protein: CASSKGWDRVNYGYTF
V gene: TRBV14; J gene: TRBJ2-4; CDR3 protein: CASSQLLAGAPVF
V gene: TRBV4-2; J gene: TRBJ2-7; CDR3 protein: CASSQEIAGGGYEQYF
V gene: TRBV7-2; J gene: TRBJ2-1; CDR3 protein: CASSLSIYNEQFF
V gene: TRBV5-1; J gene: TRBJ2-7; CDR3 protein: CASSLAPGYSYEQYF
V gene: TRBV5-1; J gene: TRBJ2-7; CDR3 protein: CASSLDSTYEQYF
V gene: TRBV5-1; J gene: TRBJ1-1; CDR3 protein: CASSLEPPNTEAFF
V gene: TRBV11-2; J gene: TRBJ2-5; CDR3 protein: CASSLEAGWETQYF
V gene: TRBV5-1; J gene: TRBJ2-7; CDR3 protein: CASSPGGTVYEQYF
V gene: TRBV6-5; J gene: TRBJ2-5; CDR3 protein: CASVSPGTETQYF
V gene: TRBV9; J gene: TRBJ1-2; CDR3 protein: CASSGQGKNYGYTF
V gene: TRBV2; J gene: TRBJ1-1; CDR3 protein: CATGGDTEAFF
V gene: TRBV6-4; J gene: TRBJ2-3; CDR3 protein: CASSEWGTSGRPFDTQYF
V gene: TRBV5-4; J gene: TRBJ2-3; CDR3 protein: CASSGGGNRAADTQYF
V gene: TRBV9; J gene: TRBJ2-5; CDR3 protein: CASSPNDRGGQTQYF
V gene: TRBV7-3; J gene: TRBJ2-2; CDR3 protein: CASSPQPGRGELFF
V gene: TRBV29-1; J gene: TRBJ1-5; CDR3 protein: CSVGDNSNQPQHF
V gene: TRBV4-3; J gene: TRBJ1-2; CDR3 protein: CASSQLGLGPYGYTF
V gene: TRBV5-6; J gene: TRBJ1-4; CDR3 protein: CASKQGANEKLFF
V gene: TRBV28; J gene: TRBJ1-5; CDR3 protein: CASSLAGTGAQPQHF
V gene: TRBV30; J gene: TRBJ1-2; CDR3 protein: CAWSRTGRFYGYTF
V gene: TRBV7-3; J gene: TRBJ2-1; CDR3 protein: CASSRQVGAGKFF
V gene: TRBV18; J gene: TRBJ1-1; CDR3 protein: CASSPDSVKTEAFF
V gene: TRBV7-3; J gene: TRBJ2-1; CDR3 protein: CASSEGQGNEQFF